This TCR beta chain stems from a study of cytomegalovirus exposure and HLA in healthy donors. General study findings and limits: Presence/absence results assume similar sequencing depth per donor, which may not hold.

For this clone: What it binds is unknown.

The PCR had 60 Vbeta and 13 Jbeta primers. Sequencing was performed with immunoSEQ multiplex PCR; in TCRdb, only in-frame clones are kept and a portion is missing. The sample holds about 120,000 clones, approximately 80% seen once. CDR3 length equals 15 residues. Losses at the gene ends were 3 bases for V and 1 base for J; bases not matched to a gene: 3. Germline CDR1 and CDR2: SGHVS and FQNEAQ. The sequence was collected from a man under 40 in good health and CMV-seronegative. The rearrangement joins TRBV7-8 to TRBJ2-3, with TRBD2 matching 8 bases. The material sequenced was PBMCs. Here the CDR3 reads CASSLAGGRTDTQYF. The CDR3 nucleotides are TGTGCCAGCAGCTTGGCGGGGGGACGCACAGATACGCAGTATTTT.